The 23 T cell receptor beta chains listed next were all sequenced from one sample in a study of blood T cell repertoires in COVID-19. Repertoires were generated with immunoSEQ multiplex PCR, while TCRdb's copy carries only in-frame clones and drops some. The sample has about 180,000 clones, about 88% seen once. Sequencing was performed on peripheral blood. The receptors derive from a woman aged 30 to 39 with active or convalescent COVID-19.

The rearrangement joins TRBV21-1 to TRBJ1-1. TRBV21-1 has pseudogene status. This CDR3 has 16 residues. CDR3 residues: CASSGPWGVIDTEAFF. CDR3 coding DNA: TGTGCCAGCAGCGGCCCGTGGGGGGTTATCGACACTGAAGCTTTCTTT.

The chain carries TRBV4-1 and TRBJ2-7; 7 nucleotides line up with TRBD2. V lost 3 bases and J lost 2; bases outside the gene matches: 10. CDR1 MGHRA and CDR2 YSYEKL come from the germline V gene. CDR3 length: 16 amino acids. CDR3 bases: TGCGCCAGCAGCCATTATGGGTCTAGCGGACCCTACGAGCAGTACTTC. Protein: CASSHYGSSGPYEQYF.

The V call is TRBV2, the J call TRBJ2-1, with 7 bases that match TRBD1. Germline-derived CDR1 and CDR2 are SNHLY and FYNNEI. The CDR3 contains 14 residues. Trimming removed 6 bases from V and 8 bases from J; junction bases left unmatched: 10. CDR3 nucleotide sequence: TGTGCCAGCAGACGAAAGACAGGGCGGGATGAGCAGTTCTTC. Residues: CASRRKTGRDEQFF.

Comments on this clone: A junction boundary mismatches the germline segment, possibly from a read error. Here the CDR3 DNA reads TGTGCCAGCAGTTTAGGGACAGGGTGGGGCTATACCTTC. Its protein product is CASSLGTGWGYTF. The chain employs TRBV12-3 or TRBV12-4 and TRBJ1-2, with TRBD1 identical over 8 bases. CDR3 length: 13 residues.

This rearrangement joins TRBV24-1 to TRBJ2-3; 8 bases fit TRBD2. Germline loops: CDR1 KGHDR, CDR2 SFDVKD. Trimming removed 2 bases from V and 3 bases from J; junction bases left unmatched: 3. The CDR3 has 15 residues. CDR3 loop: CATSDSREGTDTQYF. CDR3 in DNA: TGTGCCACCAGTGATTCCCGGGAGGGGACAGATACGCAGTATTTT.

The CDR3: CASSQRQGRSTNEKLFF. CDR3 nucleotides: TGTGCCAGCAGCCAACGACAGGGGCGATCAACTAATGAAAAACTGTTTTTT. V is TRBV13 and J is TRBJ1-4; 8 bases are a match to TRBD1. This CDR3 is built from 17 residues. J lost 0 bases, V lost 5 bases, and 8 bases had no gene match. Germline CDR1 PRHDT, CDR2 FYEKMQ (reference sequence).

V and J are TRBV19 and TRBJ2-1; TRBD1 agrees at 9 bases. The CDR3 has 16 residues. The junction had 13 bases not matched to a gene; V was cut back by 5 bases and J by 8 bases. Germline V gene data show CDR1 as LNHDA and CDR2 as SQIVND (reference sequence). The CDR3 nucleotides read TGTGCCAGTAGTCCCCTGGGGACAGGGAGTTTGTATGAGCAGTTCTTC. Amino acid sequence: CASSPLGTGSLYEQFF.

This sequence joins TRBV12-5 and TRBJ1-1; unclear D gene. Trimming took 6 bases from V and 8 from J, leaving 13 bases between them. The germline CDR1 and CDR2 sequences are LGHNT and FRNRAP. The CDR3 runs to 12 residues. This CDR3 reads CASGLTGKEAFF. For the CDR3, the DNA is TGTGCTAGTGGCTTAACGGGGAAAGAAGCTTTCTTT.

V usage is TRBV11-3 and J usage is TRBJ1-2, with no clear D. The CDR3 runs to 12 residues. Germline assignment: CDR1 SGHNT and CDR2 YENEEA. V gave up 5 bases and J gave up 8 bases, with 12 bases separating them. In nucleotides, the CDR3 is TGTGCCAGCAGCCGCAATCGAGGAGGCTACACCTTC. Protein product: CASSRNRGGYTF.

The chain recombines TRBV28 with TRBJ1-1; 7 bases fit TRBD1. The CDR3 runs to 12 residues. Trimming removed 8 bases from V and 0 bases from J; junction bases left unmatched: 0. Germline V CDR1 and CDR2: MDHEN, SYDVKM. The CDR3 coding sequence is TGTGCCAGCGACAGGGTGAACACTGAAGCTTTCTTT. This codes for CASDRVNTEAFF.

This rearrangement joins TRBV5-1 to TRBJ2-7; TRBD2 aligns across 7 bases. The germline V gene has CDR1 SGHRS and CDR2 YFSETQ. CDR3 size: 15 residues. V dropped 0 bases and J dropped 0; count of bases not matched to a gene: 3. This CDR3 is CASSLGGSSSYEQYF. CDR3 sequence (DNA): TGCGCCAGCAGCTTGGGCGGGAGCAGCTCCTACGAGCAGTACTTC.

CDR3 residues: CASSLSGGYRNQPQHF. DNA of the CDR3: TGTGCCAGCAGTTTATCAGGAGGGTATCGCAATCAGCCCCAGCATTTT. V and J are TRBV27 and TRBJ1-5; D is unresolved. The length of the CDR3 is 16 residues. Trimming cost V 0 bases and J 2 bases, with 11 bases left between them. Germline V gene lookup returns CDR1 MNHEY and CDR2 SMNVEV (reference sequence).

The chain joins TRBV5-1 to TRBJ2-7, with D tentatively TRBD2 (6 bases). Deletions cut 1 base from V and 5 bases from J, with 13 bases between. This CDR3 is built from 14 residues. Germline lookup yields CDR1 SGHRS and CDR2 YFSETQ. CDR3 residues: CASSLSSARDEQYF. The CDR3 coding sequence is TGCGCCAGCAGCTTGTCTAGCGCCAGGGACGAGCAGTACTTC.

J is TRBJ2-7 and V is TRBV6-5; D perhaps matches TRBD1 (6 bases). CDR3 length equals 13 residues. The germline CDR1 and CDR2 sequences are MNHEY and SVGAGI. V lost 7 bases and J 0 bases, leaving 10 bases between the germline ends. CDR3 sequence: CASTPDSSYEQYF. The CDR3 DNA reads as TGTGCCAGCACCCCGGACAGCTCCTACGAGCAGTACTTC.

V usage is TRBV18 and J usage is TRBJ2-7; D is ambiguous. Germline V gene data show CDR1 as KGHSH and CDR2 as LQKENI. CDR3 length: 14 amino acids. The germline V and J ends were trimmed by 3 bases and 2 bases, with 11 bases remaining between them. CDR3 in amino acids: CASSPSGSTYEQYF. CDR3 DNA: TGTGCCAGCTCACCGTCCGGGTCTACCTACGAGCAGTACTTC.

The rearrangement links TRBV6-5 to TRBJ1-2; no reliable D call. This CDR3 has 13 residues. The germline V gene encodes CDR1 MNHEY and CDR2 SVGAGI. V was shortened by 9 bases and J by 0 bases, with 11 bases between the two germline ends. Here the CDR3 reads CASTDTPNYGYTF. CDR3 in DNA: TGTGCCAGTACTGACACACCTAACTATGGCTACACCTTC.

This chain joins TRBV2 and TRBJ1-5, with D maybe TRBD1 (5 bases). Looked up from germline, CDR1 is SNHLY and CDR2 is FYNNEI. The CDR3 is made up of 15 amino acids. The V end was cut by 5 bases, the J end by 0 bases, with 11 bases between. This CDR3 reads CASSQGAYSNQPQHF. CDR3 bases: TGTGCCAGCAGTCAGGGTGCCTATAGCAATCAGCCCCAGCATTTT.

This chain links TRBV11-3 with TRBJ1-1; 10 bases line up with TRBD1. V lost 2 bases, J lost 6 bases, and 6 bases stayed unmatched. The CDR3 loop spans 15 amino acids. From germline, CDR1 is SGHNT and CDR2 YENEEA. CDR3 DNA sequence: TGTGCCAGCAGCTTATACGGGACAGGGGACGCTGAAGCTTTCTTT. Residues: CASSLYGTGDAEAFF.

This sequence joins TRBV6-2 or TRBV6-3 and TRBJ1-1; the match to TRBD1 covers 9 bases. The CDR3 is 14 residues long. Germline CDR1 is MNHEY and CDR2 is SVGEGT. V lost 5 bases, J lost 10 bases, and 11 bases stayed unmatched. DNA for the CDR3: TGTGCCAGCAGTACTTGGGACAGGGCCCCCAGAGCTTTCTTT. Its protein is CASSTWDRAPRAFF.

This chain uses TRBV6-6 with TRBJ2-1; 7 bases agree with TRBD2. CDR3 length equals 14 residues. The V and J ends lost 2 bases and 6 bases, in that order; junction bases with no gene match: 4. Germline-derived CDR1 and CDR2 are MNHNY and SVGAGI (reference sequence). CDR3 loop: CASSYSGMGNEQFF. In DNA form, the CDR3 reads TGTGCCAGCAGTTACAGCGGGATGGGCAATGAGCAGTTCTTC.

This rearrangement joins TRBV5-5 to TRBJ1-4; 8 bases align to TRBD1. This CDR3 has 14 residues. Trimming took 4 bases from V and 5 from J; bases not matched to a gene: 4. Germline V gene lookup returns CDR1 SGHKS and CDR2 YYEKEE (reference sequence). The CDR3 DNA reads TGTGCCAGCAGCCGAGACAGGGGCAATGAAAAACTGTTTTTT. This codes for CASSRDRGNEKLFF. Combining the CDR3 with reference TRBV5-5 and TRBJ1-4 gives the whole variable domain DAGVTQSPTHLIKTRGQQVTLRCSPISGHKSVSWYQQVLGQGPQFIFQYYEKEERGRGNFPDRFSARQFPNYSSELNVNALLLGDSALYLCASSRDRGNEKLFFGSGTQLSVL.

V usage is TRBV18 and J usage is TRBJ1-5; weak D call: TRBD1 (5 bases). The germline V gene encodes CDR1 KGHSH and CDR2 LQKENI. This CDR3 is 15 amino acids long. Trimming pared 2 bases from V and 5 bases from J, leaving 13 bases between. CDR3 sequence (DNA): TGTGCCAGCTCACCATATTCATCGGGGGATCAGCCCCAGCATTTT. Protein product: CASSPYSSGDQPQHF.

J is TRBJ2-1 and V is TRBV11-2, with TRBD2 matching 10 bases. V was pared by 1 base and J by 5 bases, with 5 bases of the junction left unmatched. The CDR3 totals 16 residues. The germline CDR1 and CDR2 sequences are SGHAT and FQNNGV. CDR3 sequence reads: CASSLAWTSGNNEQFF. The CDR3 bases are TGTGCCAGCAGCTTAGCTTGGACTAGCGGCAACAATGAGCAGTTCTTC.